Below are 28 T cell receptor beta chains sequenced from a single sample in a study of cytomegalovirus exposure and HLA in healthy donors. This PCR relied on a set of 60 Vbeta primers and 13 Jbeta primers. Generated by immunoSEQ multiplex PCR, the TCRdb table keeps only in-frame clones and is missing some. This sample yields 150,000 to 160,000 clones, of which roughly 83% are seen a single time; roughly 7.1% belongs to the top ten. The specimen was PBMCs. The origin of the receptors is a man aged 25-45 years in good health and CMV-seropositive.

The V call is TRBV7-8, the J call TRBJ2-1; 9 bases align to TRBD1. This CDR3 comprises 16 residues. Unmatched junction bases numbered 9, after V lost 5 bases and J lost 4 bases. Germline CDR1 and CDR2: SGHVS and FQNEAQ. The CDR3 protein is CASSLPGQGGYNEQFF. The CDR3 coding sequence is TGTGCCAGCAGCCTCCCGGGACAGGGTGGGTACAATGAGCAGTTCTTC.

This clone was seen a handful of times. This sequence joins TRBV6-5 and TRBJ2-1; possibly TRBD1 for D (5 bases). Per germline, CDR1 MNHEY and CDR2 SVGAGI. The CDR3 has 14 amino acids. V lost 7 bases and J 0 bases, leaving 10 bases between the germline ends. The CDR3 loop reads CASTQGSSYNEQFF. The CDR3 coding sequence is TGTGCCAGCACCCAGGGTAGCTCCTACAATGAGCAGTTCTTC.

A few counts support this clone. This chain joins TRBV6-1 and TRBJ1-5, with a possible D match to TRBD1 (6 bases). The CDR3 is 14 amino acids. V was cut by 4 bases and J by 3 bases, with 10 bases left in between. Germline loops: CDR1 MNHNS, CDR2 SASEGT. The CDR3 DNA reads TGTGCCAGCAGTGTAACAGGGCTCAATCAGCCCCAGCATTTT. It translates to CASSVTGLNQPQHF.

This sequence joins TRBV28 and TRBJ1-6, with D unclear. The V end lost 6 bases, the J end lost 8 bases, and 11 bases lay between the germline ends. The CDR3 is 13 residues long. Germline loops: CDR1 MDHEN, CDR2 SYDVKM. The CDR3 here is CASSLNHDSPLHF. Written as DNA, the CDR3 is TGTGCCAGCAGCCTAAATCACGATTCACCCCTCCACTTT.

The chain uses TRBV10-3 and TRBJ2-3; D is perhaps TRBD2 (6 bases). Germline V CDR1 and CDR2: ENHRY, SYGVKD. This CDR3 has 14 residues. V was trimmed by 5 bases and J by 5 bases, leaving 14 bases between them. The CDR3 is CAISWDFTGDTQYF. The CDR3 DNA is TGTGCCATCAGTTGGGACTTCACGGGAGATACGCAGTATTTT.

The chain couples TRBV7-8 to TRBJ2-5; 10 positions agree with TRBD2. Germline V gene data show CDR1 as SGHVS and CDR2 as FQNEAQ. The CDR3 totals 15 residues. J was trimmed by 2 bases and V by 3 bases; bases with no gene match: 3. The DNA for the CDR3 is TGTGCCAGCAGCTTCGGGACTAGCGAACAAGAGACCCAGTACTTC. This codes for CASSFGTSEQETQYF.

V is TRBV4-2 and J is TRBJ2-2; TRBD1 matches at 9 bases. The trim removed 4 bases at V and 6 bases at J, leaving 9 bases unmatched. The germline V gene has CDR1 LGHNA and CDR2 YNFKEQ. The CDR3 covers 16 residues. DNA of the CDR3: TGTGCCAGCAGCCCCCGGGACAGGGATTTAGCCGGGGAGCTGTTTTTT. Protein product: CASSPRDRDLAGELFF.

The chain carries TRBV2 and TRBJ2-7, with 8 bases lining up with TRBD1. CDR1 is SNHLY, CDR2 FYNNEI, per germline. V lost 4 bases and J lost 5; bases outside the gene matches: 7. The CDR3 is 14 amino acids. The CDR3 nucleotides read TGTGCCAGCAGTGCCGCAGGGGGCATCGACGAGCAGTACTTC. Residues: CASSAAGGIDEQYF.

The chain is built from TRBV19 and TRBJ1-2; 7 bases are shared with TRBD1. Germline CDR1 LNHDA, CDR2 SQIVND (reference sequence). CDR3 length: 16 amino acids. V dropped 0 bases and J dropped 12; count of bases not matched to a gene: 16. CDR3 nucleotide sequence: TGTGCCAGTAGTATAGAGCGCTCCTCAGGGGGGAGTCGAAACACCTTC. Translated: CASSIERSSGGSRNTF.

Remarks on this clone: One junction end does not reproduce the germline sequence, and a read error may be involved. The CDR3 DNA follows: TGTGCCAGCTCCCCACCGGGACTAGCGAGCGAGCAGTACTTC. Translated, it gives CASSPPGLASEQYF. This sequence joins TRBV18 and TRBJ2-7; 10 bases agree with TRBD2. Germline V lookup: CDR1 KGHSH, CDR2 LQKENI. CDR3 length: 14 residues.

This chain links TRBV7-8 with TRBJ2-3; 9 bases are a match to TRBD2. The J segment lost 4 bases and the V segment lost 3 bases, leaving 8 bases of the junction unmatched. This CDR3 spans 16 amino acids. The germline V gene encodes CDR1 SGHVS and CDR2 FQNEAQ. CDR3 coding DNA: TGTGCCAGCAGCTTGCGGCGGGGGGGCCATTCAGATACGCAGTATTTT. Protein product: CASSLRRGGHSDTQYF.

The count of this clone is one. V is TRBV5-4 and J is TRBJ2-1; 9 bases agree with TRBD2. CDR1 is SGHNT, CDR2 YYREEE, per germline (reference sequence). There are 15 residues in the CDR3. The trim removed 4 bases at V and 5 bases at J, leaving 7 bases unmatched. CDR3 sequence (DNA): TGTGCCAGCAGCCCAGCGGGAGGCAGGAACAATGAGCAGTTCTTC. Translation gives CASSPAGGRNNEQFF.

The chain joins TRBV11-3 to TRBJ1-5; D ambiguous. Trimming removed 2 bases from V and 4 bases from J, with 21 bases in between. The CDR3 has 18 residues. Germline V lookup: CDR1 SGHNT, CDR2 YENEEA. CDR3 sequence: CASSLTCRTEALNQPQHF. The CDR3 DNA reads as TGTGCCAGCAGCTTAACCTGCCGAACGGAGGCCCTGAATCAGCCCCAGCATTTT.

The chain uses TRBV28 and TRBJ1-6, with 8 bases matching TRBD1. The CDR3 contains 17 residues. Germline assignment: CDR1 MDHEN and CDR2 SYDVKM. Trimming cost V 1 base and J 10 bases; bases outside gene matches: 12. CDR3 sequence: CASSLSRTGSLGSPLHF. The CDR3 DNA reads as TGTGCCAGCAGTTTATCCCGGACAGGGAGTTTAGGGTCACCCCTCCACTTT.

V and J are TRBV5-6 and TRBJ2-7, with D perhaps TRBD1 (6 bases). Germline-derived CDR1 and CDR2 are SGHDT and YYEEEE. V shed 3 bases and J shed 0 bases, with 10 bases lying between them. The CDR3 length is 14 residues. CDR3 in amino acids: CASSSGTPSYEQYF. DNA of the CDR3: TGTGCCAGCAGCTCCGGGACACCCTCCTACGAGCAGTACTTC.

The chain couples TRBV28 to TRBJ1-5, with a tentative D call TRBD1 (6 bases). V lost 6 bases to trimming and J lost 4 bases, with 22 bases between them. Looked up from germline, CDR1 is MDHEN and CDR2 is SYDVKM. The CDR3 loop spans 17 amino acids. CDR3: CASSRDTGRLANQPQHF. Written as DNA, the CDR3 is TGTGCCAGCAGCCGGGACACGGGACGGCTGGCAAATCAGCCCCAGCATTTT.

The V and J genes are TRBV9 and TRBJ2-2, with D perhaps matching TRBD1 (6 bases). The CDR3 loop spans 15 amino acids. The V end lost 3 bases, the J end lost 4 bases, and 13 bases lay between the germline ends. CDR1 and CDR2 (germline): SGDLS, YYNGEE. The CDR3 region is CASSAIQGSTGELFF. In DNA, the CDR3 is TGTGCCAGCAGCGCAATACAGGGAAGCACCGGGGAGCTGTTTTTT.

Notes on this clone: The junction differs from germline at one of its ends, possibly a read error. The chain couples TRBV6-4 to TRBJ2-6; D is uncertain. Germline V lookup: CDR1 MRHNA, CDR2 SNTAGT. The CDR3 covers 14 residues. CDR3 bases: TGTGCCAGCAGTGACAACTCTGGAGCCAACGTCCCGACTTTC. Protein sequence: CASSDNSGANVPTF.

The chain joins TRBV9 to TRBJ1-4, with D unresolved. CDR1 is SGDLS, CDR2 YYNGEE, per germline. V lost 0 bases to trimming and J lost 3 bases, with 6 bases between them. The CDR3 consists of 14 residues. The chain's CDR3 is CASSVDGSNEKLFF. DNA for the CDR3: TGTGCCAGCAGCGTAGACGGTTCTAATGAAAAACTGTTTTTT.

This chain connects TRBV7-6 to TRBJ2-7, with TRBD1 matching 10 bases. The CDR3 loop spans 14 amino acids. Per the germline V gene, CDR1 is SGHVS and CDR2 is FNYEAQ. After removal of 4 bases from V and 6 bases from J, the junction contained 6 bases not matched to a gene. In DNA form, the CDR3 reads TGTGCCAGCAGCTCGAAGACAGGGGGCCTCGAGCAGTACTTC. Translating it yields CASSSKTGGLEQYF.

This clone appeared a few times. The chain uses TRBV10-3 and TRBJ1-1, with D tentatively TRBD1 (5 bases). The CDR3 totals 12 residues. Between the trimmed V and J ends, which lost 10 bases and 1 base, there was a span of 10 bases. CDR1 and CDR2 from the germline V gene are ENHRY and SYGVKD. The CDR3 protein is CATRGANTEAFF. The DNA for the CDR3 is TGTGCCACCAGAGGGGCGAACACTGAAGCTTTCTTT.

In this sample, this clone turned up once. This chain connects TRBV7-2 to TRBJ2-1; 9 bases are a match to TRBD2. Germline CDR1 reads SGHTA; CDR2 reads FQGNSA. V trimming: 6 bases; J trimming: 6 bases; junction bases outside the gene matches: 12. The CDR3 length is 16 residues. As DNA, the CDR3 is TGTGCCAGCAGTTTTACAAGCGGGGGGTGGGGCAATGAGCAGTTCTTC. Protein product: CASSFTSGGWGNEQFF.

The chain employs TRBV7-8 and TRBJ2-3, with D maybe TRBD2 (5 bases). V shed 0 bases and J shed 5 bases, with 12 bases lying between them. The CDR3 loop spans 15 amino acids. Germline-derived CDR1 and CDR2 are SGHVS and FQNEAQ. The CDR3 reads CASSLAVLVGDTQYF. In nucleotides, the CDR3 is TGTGCCAGCAGCTTAGCAGTACTAGTGGGAGATACGCAGTATTTT.

V usage is TRBV18 and J usage is TRBJ1-1, with no clear D. CDR1 is KGHSH, CDR2 LQKENI, per germline. V was clipped by 6 bases and J by 5 bases, with 13 bases between them. The CDR3 sequence is 13 residues long. The DNA for the CDR3 is TGTGCCAGCTCTTCGGTCGCGGGGACTGAAGCTTTCTTT. It encodes CASSSVAGTEAFF.

The chain carries TRBV7-3 and TRBJ2-1; the D gene is possibly TRBD2 (6 bases). This CDR3 spans 14 amino acids. The ends were cut back, 2 bases at V and 8 bases at J, with 13 bases in the middle. Germline lookup yields CDR1 SGHTA and CDR2 FQGTGA. The CDR3 here is CASSLDPGDYEQFF. The CDR3 DNA reads as TGTGCCAGCAGCTTAGACCCGGGGGACTATGAGCAGTTCTTC.

The V gene is TRBV19, the J gene TRBJ2-7, with D perhaps TRBD2 (7 bases). CDR3 length: 13 residues. Germline V gene data show CDR1 as LNHDA and CDR2 as SQIVND (reference sequence). V was trimmed by 8 bases and J by 4 bases, leaving 15 bases between them. CDR3 DNA: TGTGCCAGTGGGGGAAGGGGGGGTTACGAGCAGTACTTC. Amino acid sequence: CASGGRGGYEQYF.

There are a few counts of this clone. This chain uses TRBV7-6 with TRBJ1-1; D possibly corresponds to TRBD1 (6 bases). The CDR3 loop spans 16 amino acids. Trimming removed 0 bases at V and 7 bases at J, with 18 bases between. In germline, CDR1 is SGHVS, CDR2 FNYEAQ. The CDR3 DNA reads TGTGCCAGCAGCTTAGCGGGTGGTTCAGGGGCGTTTGAAGCTTTCTTT. Amino acids: CASSLAGGSGAFEAFF.

V gene TRBV7-2 combines with J gene TRBJ2-1, with 7 bases aligning to TRBD2. Germline V gene data show CDR1 as SGHTA and CDR2 as FQGNSA. The ends lost 5 bases at V and 8 bases at J; junction bases unmatched: 15. The CDR3 totals 16 residues. The chain's CDR3 is CASSPRPSGGRDEQFF. In nucleotides, the CDR3 is TGTGCCAGCAGCCCCAGGCCTAGTGGGGGGAGGGATGAGCAGTTCTTC.